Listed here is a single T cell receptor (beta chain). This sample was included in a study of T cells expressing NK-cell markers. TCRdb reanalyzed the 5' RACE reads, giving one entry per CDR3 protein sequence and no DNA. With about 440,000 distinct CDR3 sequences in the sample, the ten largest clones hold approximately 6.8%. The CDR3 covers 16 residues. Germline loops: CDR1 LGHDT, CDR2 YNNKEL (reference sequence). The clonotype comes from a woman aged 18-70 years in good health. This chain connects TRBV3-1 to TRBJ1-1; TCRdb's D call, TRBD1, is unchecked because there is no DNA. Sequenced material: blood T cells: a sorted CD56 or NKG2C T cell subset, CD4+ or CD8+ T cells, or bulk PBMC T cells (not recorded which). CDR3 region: CASSQLWGAGHTEAFF.